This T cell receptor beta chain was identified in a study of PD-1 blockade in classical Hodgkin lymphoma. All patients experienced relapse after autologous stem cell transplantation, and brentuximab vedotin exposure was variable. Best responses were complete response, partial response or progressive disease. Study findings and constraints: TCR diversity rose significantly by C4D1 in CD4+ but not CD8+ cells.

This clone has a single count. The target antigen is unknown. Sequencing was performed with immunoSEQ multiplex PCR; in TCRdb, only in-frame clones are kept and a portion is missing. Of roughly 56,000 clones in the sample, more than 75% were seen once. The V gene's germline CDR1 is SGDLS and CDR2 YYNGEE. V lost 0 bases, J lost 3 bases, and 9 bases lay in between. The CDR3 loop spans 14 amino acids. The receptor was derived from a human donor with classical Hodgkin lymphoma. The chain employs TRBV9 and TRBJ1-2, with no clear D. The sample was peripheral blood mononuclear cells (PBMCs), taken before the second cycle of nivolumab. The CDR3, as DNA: TGTGCCAGCAGCGTAGGTGGCGCGGACTATGGCTACACCTTC. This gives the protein CASSVGGADYGYTF.